A selection of T cell receptor beta chains follows, all from one sample in a study of radiotherapy plus CTLA-4 blockade in lung cancer. Clones were sequenced by immunoSEQ multiplex PCR, and TCRdb holds only the in-frame ones, with some missing. The sample holds roughly 90,000 clones, approximately 75% seen once. The specimen comprised peripheral blood, sampled from a patient treated with radiotherapy plus ipilimumab. These TCRs come from a human donor with non-small cell lung cancer that progressed on radiotherapy plus ipilimumab. CDR3s leave out the opening cysteine and the closing phenylalanine or tryptophan. The order of the fields is V gene, CDR3 length, CDR3 protein.

>TRBV4-2|15
ASSQDRRGGPADTQY
>TRBV7-8|10
ASSLTHTEAF
>TRBV5-1|15
ASSSLSSGGAGDTQY
>TRBV7-2|12
ASSFRDGAQPQH
>TRBV2|14
ASSDTGVGDYNEQF
>TRBV6-5|12
ASSPQGENSPLH
>TRBV27|13
ASSLAGTSWETQY
>TRBV2|10
ASSETSAEQF
>TRBV10-1|12
ASSGSAGTEGMF
>TRBV6-5|11
ASSEYEERGYT
>TRBV9|15
ASSVGSVVVQFYGYT
>TRBV7-9|15
ASSLRLTGSLGNTIY
>TRBV6-6|13
ASSLDSSINQPQH
>TRBV27|12
ASSLFGGANEQY
>TRBV29-1|8
SVQQGIQF
>TRBV5-1|13
ASSATGGWDTEAF